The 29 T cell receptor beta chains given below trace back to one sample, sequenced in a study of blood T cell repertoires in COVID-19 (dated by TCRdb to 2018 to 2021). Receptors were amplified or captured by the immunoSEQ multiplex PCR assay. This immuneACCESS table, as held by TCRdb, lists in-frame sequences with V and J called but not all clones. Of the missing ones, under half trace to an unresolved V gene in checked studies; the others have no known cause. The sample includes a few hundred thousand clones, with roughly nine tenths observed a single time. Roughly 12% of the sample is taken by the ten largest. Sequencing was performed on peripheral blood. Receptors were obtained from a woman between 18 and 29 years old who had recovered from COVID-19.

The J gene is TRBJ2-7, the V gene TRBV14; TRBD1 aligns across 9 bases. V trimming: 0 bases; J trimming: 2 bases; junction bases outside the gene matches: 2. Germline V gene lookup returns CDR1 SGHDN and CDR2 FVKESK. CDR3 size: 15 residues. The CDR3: CASSQEQGATYEQYF. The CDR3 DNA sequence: TGTGCCAGCAGCCAAGAACAGGGGGCAACCTACGAGCAGTACTTC.

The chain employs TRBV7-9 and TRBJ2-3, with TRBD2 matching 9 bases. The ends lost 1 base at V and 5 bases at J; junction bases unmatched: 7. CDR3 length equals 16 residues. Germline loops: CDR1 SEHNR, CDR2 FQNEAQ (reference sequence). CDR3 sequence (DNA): TGTGCCAGCAGCTTAGGGGGCGGGAGGGCCGTAGATACGCAGTATTTT. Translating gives CASSLGGGRAVDTQYF.

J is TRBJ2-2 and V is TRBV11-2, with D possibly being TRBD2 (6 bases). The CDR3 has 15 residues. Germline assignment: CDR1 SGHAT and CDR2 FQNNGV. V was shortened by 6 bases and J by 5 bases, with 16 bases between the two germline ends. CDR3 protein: CASSGRELGTGELFF. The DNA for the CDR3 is TGTGCCAGCAGTGGTCGGGAGCTGGGGACCGGGGAGCTGTTTTTT.

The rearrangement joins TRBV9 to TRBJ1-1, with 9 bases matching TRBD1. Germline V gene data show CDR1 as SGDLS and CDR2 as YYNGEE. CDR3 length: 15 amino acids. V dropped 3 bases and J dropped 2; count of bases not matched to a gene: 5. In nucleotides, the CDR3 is TGTGCCAGCAGCGAGCTGACAGGGGGTAACACTGAAGCTTTCTTT. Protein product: CASSELTGGNTEAFF.

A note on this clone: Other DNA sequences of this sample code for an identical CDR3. The CDR3 region is CASSFLAGGTGELFF. CDR3 nucleotide sequence: TGCGCCAGCAGCTTTTTAGCGGGGGGTACCGGGGAGCTGTTTTTT. This chain joins TRBV5-1 and TRBJ2-2, with TRBD2 identical over 10 bases. The J segment lost 5 bases and the V segment lost 2 bases, leaving 3 bases of the junction unmatched. The CDR3 is 15 residues long. Germline CDR1 SGHRS, CDR2 YFSETQ.

The CDR3 DNA is TGTGCCAGCAGCTTCCTCCGGGGAGGGAACACCGGGGAGCTGTTTTTT. This translates into CASSFLRGGNTGELFF. J is TRBJ2-2 and V is TRBV13, with D perhaps matching TRBD2 (6 bases). V lost 3 bases and J lost 1, with 12 bases in between. CDR3 length: 16 residues. Germline V gene lookup returns CDR1 PRHDT and CDR2 FYEKMQ (reference sequence).

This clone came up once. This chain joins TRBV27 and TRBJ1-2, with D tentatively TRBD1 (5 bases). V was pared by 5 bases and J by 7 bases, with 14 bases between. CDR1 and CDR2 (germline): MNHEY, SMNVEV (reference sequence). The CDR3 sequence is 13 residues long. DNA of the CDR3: TGTGCCAGCAGTACCGGAAGGGGTGGTGGCTACACCTTC. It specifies CASSTGRGGGYTF.

Here the CDR3 DNA reads TGTGCCAGCAGTCGAGCGTCCTTCACAGATACGCAGTATTTT. It translates to CASSRASFTDTQYF. The rearrangement links TRBV27 to TRBJ2-3; D is unresolved. Trimming took 5 bases from V and 2 from J, leaving 11 bases between them. Germline values: CDR1 MNHEY, CDR2 SMNVEV (reference sequence). The CDR3 totals 14 residues.

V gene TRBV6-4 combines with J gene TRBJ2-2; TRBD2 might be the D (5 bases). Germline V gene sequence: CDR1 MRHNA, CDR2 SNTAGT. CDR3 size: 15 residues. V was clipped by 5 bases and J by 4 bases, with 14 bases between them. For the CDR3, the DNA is TGTGCCAGCAGTTCCGGTCTTGAGGGCACCGGGGAGCTGTTTTTT. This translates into CASSSGLEGTGELFF.

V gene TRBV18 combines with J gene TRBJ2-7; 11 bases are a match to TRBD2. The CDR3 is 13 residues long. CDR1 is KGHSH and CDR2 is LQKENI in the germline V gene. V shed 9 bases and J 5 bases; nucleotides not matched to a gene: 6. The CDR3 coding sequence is TGTGCCAGTTTTAGCGGGAGGGCGAACGAGCAGTACTTC. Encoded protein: CASFSGRANEQYF.

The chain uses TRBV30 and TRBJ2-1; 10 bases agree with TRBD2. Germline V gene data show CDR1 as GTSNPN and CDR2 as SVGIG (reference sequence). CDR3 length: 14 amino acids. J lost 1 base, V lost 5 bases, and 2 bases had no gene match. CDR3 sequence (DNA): TGTGCCTGGGGACTAGCGGTTTCCTACAATGAGCAGTTCTTC. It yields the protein CAWGLAVSYNEQFF.

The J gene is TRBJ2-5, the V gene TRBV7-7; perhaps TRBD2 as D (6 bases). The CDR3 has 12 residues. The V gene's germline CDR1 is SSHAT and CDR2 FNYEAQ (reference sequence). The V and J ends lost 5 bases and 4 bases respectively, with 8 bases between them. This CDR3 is CASSRGGETQYF. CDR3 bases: TGTGCCAGCAGCCGGGGAGGAGAGACCCAGTACTTC.

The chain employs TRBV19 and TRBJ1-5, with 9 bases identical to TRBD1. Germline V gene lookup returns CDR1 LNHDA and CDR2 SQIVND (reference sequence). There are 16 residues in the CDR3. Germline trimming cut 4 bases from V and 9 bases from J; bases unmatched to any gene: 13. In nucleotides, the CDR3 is TGTGCCAGTAGTACGGTTGGGACAGGGCGGCGGGGGCCCCAGCATTTT. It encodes CASSTVGTGRRGPQHF.

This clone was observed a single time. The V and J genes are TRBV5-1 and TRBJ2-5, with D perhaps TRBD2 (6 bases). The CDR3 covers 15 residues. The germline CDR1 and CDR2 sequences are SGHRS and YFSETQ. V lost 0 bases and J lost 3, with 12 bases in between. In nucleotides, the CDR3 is TGCGCCAGCAGCTTGGGTCACGGAGGGAAAGAGACCCAGTACTTC. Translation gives CASSLGHGGKETQYF.

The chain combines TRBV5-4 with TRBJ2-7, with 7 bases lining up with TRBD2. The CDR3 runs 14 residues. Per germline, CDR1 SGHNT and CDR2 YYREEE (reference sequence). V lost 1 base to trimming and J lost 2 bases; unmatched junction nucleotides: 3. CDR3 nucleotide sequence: TGTGCCAGCAGCTTGACTAGCGCTCCCTACGAGCAGTACTTC. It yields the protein CASSLTSAPYEQYF.

The CDR3 DNA reads TGTGCCAGCAGCGCCACAGGGAGCTATAATGAAAAACTGTTTTTT. Translating it yields CASSATGSYNEKLFF. The chain uses TRBV9 and TRBJ1-4; a weak D match, TRBD1 (6 bases). Germline V gene sequence: CDR1 SGDLS, CDR2 YYNGEE. The CDR3 runs 15 residues. Trimming cost V 3 bases and J 4 bases, with 13 bases left between them.

CDR3 nucleotide sequence: TGTGCCACCGGGACAGGGGGTTTGGACGAGCAGTACTTC. Its protein is CATGTGGLDEQYF. V is TRBV15 and J is TRBJ2-7, with TRBD1 matching over 11 bases. The CDR3 sequence is 13 residues long. The trim removed 8 bases at V and 5 bases at J, leaving 5 bases unmatched. The germline CDR1 and CDR2 sequences are LNHNV and YYDKDF (reference sequence). Full variable domain (remainder filled in from reference TRBV15 and TRBJ2-7): DAMVIQNPRYQVTQFGKPVTLSCSQTLNHNVMYWYQQKSSQAPKLLFHYYDKDFNNEADTPDNFQSRRPNTSFCFLDIRSPGLGDTAMYLCATGTGGLDEQYFGPGTRLTVT.

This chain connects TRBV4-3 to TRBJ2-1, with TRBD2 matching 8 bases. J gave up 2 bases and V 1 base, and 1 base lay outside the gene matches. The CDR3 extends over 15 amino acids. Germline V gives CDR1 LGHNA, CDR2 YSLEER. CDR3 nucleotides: TGCGCCAGCAGCCAAGCGGGACTAGCCTACAATGAGCAGTTCTTC. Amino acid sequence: CASSQAGLAYNEQFF.

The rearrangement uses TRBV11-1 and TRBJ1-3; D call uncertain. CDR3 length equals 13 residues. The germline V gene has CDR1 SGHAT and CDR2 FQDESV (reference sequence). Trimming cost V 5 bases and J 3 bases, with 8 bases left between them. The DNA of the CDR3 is TGTGCCAGCAGCCGACAACTTGGAAACACCATATATTTT. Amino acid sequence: CASSRQLGNTIYF. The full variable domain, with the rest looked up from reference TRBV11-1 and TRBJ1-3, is EAEVAQSPRYKITEKSQAVAFWCDPISGHATLYWYRQILGQGPELLVQFQDESVVDDSQLPKDRFSAERLKGVDSTLKIQPAELGDSAMYLCASSRQLGNTIYFGEGSWLTVV.

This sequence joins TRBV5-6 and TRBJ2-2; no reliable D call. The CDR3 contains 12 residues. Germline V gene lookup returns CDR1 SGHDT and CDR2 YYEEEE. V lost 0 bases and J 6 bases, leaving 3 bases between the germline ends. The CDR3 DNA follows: TGTGCCAGCAGCTTGGCCGCCGGGGAGCTGTTTTTT. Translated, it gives CASSLAAGELFF.

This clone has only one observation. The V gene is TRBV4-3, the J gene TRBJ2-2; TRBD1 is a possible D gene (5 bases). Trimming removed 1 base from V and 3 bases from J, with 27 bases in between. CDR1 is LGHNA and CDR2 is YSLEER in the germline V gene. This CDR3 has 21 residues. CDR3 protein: CASSQGVRKQAFLFDTGELFF. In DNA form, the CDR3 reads TGCGCCAGCAGCCAAGGTGTCAGAAAACAGGCGTTCCTCTTTGACACCGGGGAGCTGTTTTTT.

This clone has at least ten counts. In DNA, the CDR3 is TGCAGCGTTGGGGGGACTTCATCCTACGAGCAGTACTTC. It yields the protein CSVGGTSSYEQYF. This chain joins TRBV29-1 and TRBJ2-7; possible D gene TRBD2, 6 bases. V dropped 4 bases and J dropped 1 base, with 11 bases sitting between them. There are 13 residues in the CDR3. The V gene's germline CDR1 is SQVTM and CDR2 ANQGSEA.

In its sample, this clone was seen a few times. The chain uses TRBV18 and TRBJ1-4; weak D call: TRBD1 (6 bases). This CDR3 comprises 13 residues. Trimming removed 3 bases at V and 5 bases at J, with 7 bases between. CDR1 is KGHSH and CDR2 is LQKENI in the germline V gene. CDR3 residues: CASSPDRNEKLFF. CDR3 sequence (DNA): TGTGCCAGCTCACCCGACAGGAATGAAAAACTGTTTTTT.

The CDR3 DNA reads TGTGCCAGCAGGACAGGGGGTCCGAACACCGGGGAGCTGTTTTTT. This translates into CASRTGGPNTGELFF. The chain is built from TRBV6-5 and TRBJ2-2, with 9 bases identical to TRBD1. The CDR3 is 15 residues long. Germline assignment: CDR1 MNHEY and CDR2 SVGAGI. The V and J ends lost 6 bases and 0 bases, in that order; junction bases with no gene match: 2.

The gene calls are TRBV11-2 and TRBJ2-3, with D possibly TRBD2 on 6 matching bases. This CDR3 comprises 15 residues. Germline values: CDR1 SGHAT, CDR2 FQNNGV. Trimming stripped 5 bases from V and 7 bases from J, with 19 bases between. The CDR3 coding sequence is TGTGCCAGCAGCCCCCTTGCGGGAACCTACTATACGCAGTATTTT. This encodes CASSPLAGTYYTQYF.

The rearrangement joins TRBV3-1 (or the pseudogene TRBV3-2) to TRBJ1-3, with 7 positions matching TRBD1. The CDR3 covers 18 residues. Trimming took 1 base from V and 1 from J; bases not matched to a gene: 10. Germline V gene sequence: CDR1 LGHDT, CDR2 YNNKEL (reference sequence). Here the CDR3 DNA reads TGTGCCAGCAGCCAAGTCCTTCTCGACAGGGATTCTGGAAACACCATATATTTT. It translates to CASSQVLLDRDSGNTIYF.

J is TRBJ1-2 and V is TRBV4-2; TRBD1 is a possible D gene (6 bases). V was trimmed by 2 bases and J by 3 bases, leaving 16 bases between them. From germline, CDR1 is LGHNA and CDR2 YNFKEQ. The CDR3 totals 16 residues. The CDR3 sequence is CASSQSGGGEYYGYTF. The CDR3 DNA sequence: TGTGCCAGCAGCCAAAGCGGTGGGGGCGAATACTATGGCTACACCTTC.

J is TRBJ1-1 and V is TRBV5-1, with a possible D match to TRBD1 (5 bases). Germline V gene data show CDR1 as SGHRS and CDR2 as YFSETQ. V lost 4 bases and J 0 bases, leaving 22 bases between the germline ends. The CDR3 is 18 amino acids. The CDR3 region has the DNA TGCGCCAGCAGCCGGGGGATAGGGGCGATGGAATTGAACACTGAAGCTTTCTTT. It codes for CASSRGIGAMELNTEAFF.

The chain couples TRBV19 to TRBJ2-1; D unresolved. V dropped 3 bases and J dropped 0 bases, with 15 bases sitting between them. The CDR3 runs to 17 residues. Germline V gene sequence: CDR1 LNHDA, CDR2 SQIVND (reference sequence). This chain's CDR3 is CASSIPGAPSSYNEQFF. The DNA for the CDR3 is TGTGCCAGTAGTATCCCCGGAGCGCCTAGCTCCTACAATGAGCAGTTCTTC. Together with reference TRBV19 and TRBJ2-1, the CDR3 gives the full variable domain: DGGITQSPKYLFRKEGQNVTLSCEQNLNHDAMYWYRQDPGQGLRLIYYSQIVNDFQKGDIAEGYSVSREKKESFPLTVTSAQKNPTAFYLCASSIPGAPSSYNEQFFGPGTRLTVL.